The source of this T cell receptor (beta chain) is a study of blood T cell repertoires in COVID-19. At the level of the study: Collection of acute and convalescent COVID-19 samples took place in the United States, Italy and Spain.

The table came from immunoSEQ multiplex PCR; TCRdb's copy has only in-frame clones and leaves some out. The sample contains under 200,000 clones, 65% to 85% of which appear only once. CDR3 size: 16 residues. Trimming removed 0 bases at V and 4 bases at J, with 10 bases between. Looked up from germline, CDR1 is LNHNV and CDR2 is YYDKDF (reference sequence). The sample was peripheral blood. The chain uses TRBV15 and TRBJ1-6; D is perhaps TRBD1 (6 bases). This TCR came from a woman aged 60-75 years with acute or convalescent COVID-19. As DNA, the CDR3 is TGTGCCACCAGCAGAGATTCTGACAGGTATAATTCACCCCTCCACTTT. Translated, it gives CATSRDSDRYNSPLHF.